The TCR beta chain described here comes from a study of radiotherapy plus CTLA-4 blockade in lung cancer. This clone appeared a few times. The ends lost 4 bases at V and 3 bases at J; junction bases unmatched: 4. Germline V gene lookup returns CDR1 MGHDK and CDR2 SYGVNS. CDR3 length: 15 residues. Some clones are missing from TCRdb's copy, which holds only in-frame ones; the method was immunoSEQ multiplex PCR. Here the sample spans about 97,000 clones, about 70% being singletons. The clonotype was recovered from a human donor with non-small cell lung cancer who had a partial response to radiotherapy plus ipilimumab. Some clones in this sample may be carry-over from other donors' samples. The chain carries TRBV25-1 and TRBJ2-2; 8 bases agree with TRBD1. Sequences were derived from peripheral blood, sampled from a patient treated with radiotherapy plus ipilimumab. CDR3 sequence: CASSGQGYYTGELFF. The CDR3 DNA reads TGTGCCAGCAGTGGACAGGGGTATTACACCGGGGAGCTGTTTTTT.